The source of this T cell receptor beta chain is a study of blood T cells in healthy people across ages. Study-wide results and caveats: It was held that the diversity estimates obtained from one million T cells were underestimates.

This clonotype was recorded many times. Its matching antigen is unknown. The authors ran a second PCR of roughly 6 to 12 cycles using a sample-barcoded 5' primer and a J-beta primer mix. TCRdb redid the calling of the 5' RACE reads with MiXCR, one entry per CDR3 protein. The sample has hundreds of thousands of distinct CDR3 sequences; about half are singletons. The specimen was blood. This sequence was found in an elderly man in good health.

The CDR3 DNA is TGCAGCTTAAAGACAGGAGCAAGAGGCTACACCTTC. Protein sequence: CSLKTGARGYTF. The V and J genes are TRBV29-1 and TRBJ1-2; perhaps TRBD1 as D (6 bases). From germline, CDR1 is SQVTM and CDR2 ANQGSEA. The CDR3 extends over 12 amino acids. V gave up 8 bases and J gave up 8 bases, with 18 bases separating them.